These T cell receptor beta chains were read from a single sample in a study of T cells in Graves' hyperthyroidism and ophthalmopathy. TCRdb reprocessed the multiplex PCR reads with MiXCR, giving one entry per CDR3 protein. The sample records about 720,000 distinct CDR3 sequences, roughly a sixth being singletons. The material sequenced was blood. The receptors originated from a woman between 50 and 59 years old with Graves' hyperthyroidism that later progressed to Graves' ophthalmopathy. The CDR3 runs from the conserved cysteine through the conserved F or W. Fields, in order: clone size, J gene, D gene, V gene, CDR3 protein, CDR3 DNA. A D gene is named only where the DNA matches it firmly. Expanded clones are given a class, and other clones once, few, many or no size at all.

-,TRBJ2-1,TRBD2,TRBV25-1,CASSDRGGADNEQFF,TGTGCCAGCAGTGACCGGGGGGGGGCAGACAATGAGCAGTTCTTC
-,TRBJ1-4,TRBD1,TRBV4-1,CASSQAGQGNEKLFF,TGCGCCAGCAGCCAAGCGGGACAGGGTAATGAAAAACTGTTTTTT
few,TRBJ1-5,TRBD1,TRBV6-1,CASSVDPTGAYSNQPQHF,TGTGCCAGCAGTGTGGATCCGACAGGGGCCTATAGCAATCAGCCCCAGCATTTT
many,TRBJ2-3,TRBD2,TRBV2,CASRGLAGLASTDTQYF,TGTGCCAGTCGGGGACTAGCGGGGCTTGCTAGCACAGATACGCAGTATTTT
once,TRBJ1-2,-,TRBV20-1,CSARDSRNYGYTF,TGCAGTGCTAGGGACTCACGAAACTATGGCTACACCTTC
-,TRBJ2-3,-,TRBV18,CAINLGGTDTQYF,TGTGCCATCAATCTTGGTGGCACAGATACGCAGTATTTT
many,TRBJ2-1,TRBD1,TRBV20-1,CSATTGTGGYNEQFF,TGCAGTGCCACAACCGGGACAGGGGGCTACAATGAGCAGTTCTTC
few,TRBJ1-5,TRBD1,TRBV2,CASTPGQGPQPQHF,TGTGCCAGTACACCGGGACAGGGTCCTCAGCCCCAGCATTTT
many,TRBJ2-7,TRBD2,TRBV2,CASRFSGGYSYEQYF,TGTGCCAGCAGATTTAGCGGGGGGTACTCCTACGAGCAGTACTTC
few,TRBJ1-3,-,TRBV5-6,CASSFWDSGNTIYF,TGTGCCAGCAGCTTCTGGGATTCTGGAAACACCATATATTTT
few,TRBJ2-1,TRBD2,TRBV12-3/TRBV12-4,CASSPEIAGGPSEQFF,TGTGCCAGCAGCCCCGAAATAGCGGGGGGGCCGAGTGAGCAGTTCTTC
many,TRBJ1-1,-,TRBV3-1,CASSQGLGANTEAFF,TGTGCCAGCAGCCAAGGGTTGGGGGCGAACACTGAAGCTTTCTTT
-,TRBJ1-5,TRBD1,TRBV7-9,CASSLATGVSNQPQHF,TGTGCCAGCAGCTTAGCGACAGGGGTAAGCAATCAGCCCCAGCATTTT
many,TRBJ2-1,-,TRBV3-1,CASEGTAYNEQFF,TGTGCCAGCGAAGGGACTGCCTACAATGAGCAGTTCTTC
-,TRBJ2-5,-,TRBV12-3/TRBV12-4,CASSLQNQETQYF,TGTGCCAGCAGTTTACAGAACCAAGAGACCCAGTACTTC
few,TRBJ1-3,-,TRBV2,CASSEMDASGNTIYF,TGTGCCAGCAGTGAAATGGACGCCTCTGGAAACACCATATATTTT
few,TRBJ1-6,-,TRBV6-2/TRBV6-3,CASNGGFGSPLHF,TGTGCCAGCAACGGGGGGTTCGGTTCACCCCTCCACTTT
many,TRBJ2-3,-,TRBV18,CASSPADTTDTQYF,TGTGCCAGCTCACCGGCTGACACGACAGATACGCAGTATTTT
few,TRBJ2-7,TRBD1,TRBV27,CASSPTPAGQGGEQYF,TGTGCCAGCAGTCCCACTCCCGCGGGACAGGGTGGCGAGCAGTACTTC
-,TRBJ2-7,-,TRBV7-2,CASSDRRSYEQYF,TGTGCCAGCAGTGACAGGAGATCCTACGAGCAGTACTTC